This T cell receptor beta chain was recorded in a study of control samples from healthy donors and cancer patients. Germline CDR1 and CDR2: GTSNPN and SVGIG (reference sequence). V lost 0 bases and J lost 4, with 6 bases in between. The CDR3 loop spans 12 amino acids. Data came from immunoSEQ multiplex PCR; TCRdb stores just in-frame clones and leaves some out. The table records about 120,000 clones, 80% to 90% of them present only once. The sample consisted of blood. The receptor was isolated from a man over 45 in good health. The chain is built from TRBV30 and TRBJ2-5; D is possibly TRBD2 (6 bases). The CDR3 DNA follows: TGTGCCTGGAGTGTGGGAGGAGAGACCCAGTACTTC. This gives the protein CAWSVGGETQYF.